These 2 T cell receptor beta chains were all obtained from the same sample, sequenced in a study of cytomegalovirus exposure and HLA in healthy donors. Assay used: immunoSEQ multiplex PCR; TCRdb lists only in-frame clones, some missing. The profile shows fewer than 250,000 clones, around four fifths of them singletons. Source material: PBMCs. The receptors were sampled from a woman aged 25 to 39 in good health and CMV-seropositive.

This chain uses TRBV15 with TRBJ2-2; the D is unclear. The V and J ends lost 0 bases and 4 bases respectively, with 6 bases between them. The V gene's germline CDR1 is LNHNV and CDR2 YYDKDF (reference sequence). CDR3 length: 14 amino acids. The CDR3 region is CATSRDRGTGELFF. CDR3 bases: TGTGCCACCAGCAGAGATCGTGGCACCGGGGAGCTGTTTTTT.

The V gene is TRBV5-1, the J gene TRBJ2-1; unclear D gene. Germline-derived CDR1 and CDR2 are SGHRS and YFSETQ. Trimming left V 0 bases short and J 3 bases short, with 13 bases between. CDR3 length equals 16 residues. The CDR3 reads CASSLGADGFYNEQFF. Written as DNA, the CDR3 is TGCGCCAGCAGCTTGGGGGCGGACGGATTCTACAATGAGCAGTTCTTC.